The clone carrying this T cell receptor (beta chain) was seen ten or more times. The antigen remains unidentified. Unique molecular identifiers were built into the TCRbeta library. Each CDR3 protein gets one entry after TCRdb re-called the PCR reads with MiXCR. Of 400,000 to 550,000 distinct CDR3 sequences listed, roughly 10% are singletons. This entry belongs to a study of T-cell reconstitution after alpha-beta-depleted transplantation in children. Overall study findings and caveats: Several hundred graft clones that had expanded were reportedly the source of alpha-beta T cells about two months after transplant. Among T cells one year after transplant, newly produced cells accounted for most counts and diversity. Surviving recipient T cells and intrathymic progenitors accounted for some patients' high TCRbeta diversity at day 60.

Trimming stripped 5 bases from V and 9 bases from J, with 8 bases between. The CDR3 spans 11 residues. Germline CDR1 reads SGHRS; CDR2 reads YFSETQ. The chain employs TRBV5-1 and TRBJ2-2, with D unresolved. The sequencing used PBMCs, collected before TCRalphabeta/CD19-depleted stem cell transplant. The TCR comes from a child aged 2-15 years with inherited bone marrow failure, due to receive a stem cell transplant. DNA for the CDR3: TGCGCCAGCAGATTAACGAGGGAGCTGTTTTTT. As protein: CASRLTRELFF. The entire variable domain, with the rest obtained from reference TRBV5-1 and TRBJ2-2, is as follows: KAGVTQTPRYLIKTRGQQVTLSCSPISGHRSVSWYQQTPGQGLQFLFEYFSETQRNKGNFPGRFSGRQFSNSRSEMNVSTLELGDSALYLCASRLTRELFFGEGSRLTVL.